This is a list of T cell receptor beta chains from one sample in a study of T cell repertoires in cytomegalovirus infection. TCRdb fed the reads into MiXCR, producing one record per CDR3 protein. The repertoire holds 200,000 to 300,000 distinct CDR3 sequences, with approximately 7% as singletons. Material: PBMCs. These receptors originate from a human donor in good health (CMV status not recorded). Some clones in this sample may be carry-over from other donors' samples. CDR3s include the opening cysteine and the closing phenylalanine or tryptophan. The D gene is left open where the match is weak. Rows give clone size only sometimes, using once, few, many, or a class for an expanded clone.

cdr3_nt: TGTGCCAGCAGCTTGTTCCGTGGCGAGCAGTTCTTC
cdr3_aa: CASSLFRGEQFF
clone_size: many
d_call: -
j_call: TRBJ2-1
cdr3_length: 12
v_call: TRBV7-2

cdr3_nt: TGCGCCAGCAGCCAAGAACCGACAGGGGATGGCTACACCTTC
cdr3_aa: CASSQEPTGDGYTF
clone_size: many
d_call: TRBD1
j_call: TRBJ1-2
cdr3_length: 14
v_call: TRBV4-1

cdr3_nt: TGTGCCAGCAGCCTACTGACAGAGTCCTACGAGCAGTACTTC
cdr3_aa: CASSLLTESYEQYF
clone_size: many
d_call: -
j_call: TRBJ2-7
cdr3_length: 14
v_call: TRBV7-6

cdr3_nt: TGTGCCAGCAGCCAAGAGGGAGTCCACAATGAGCAGTTCTTC
cdr3_aa: CASSQEGVHNEQFF
clone_size: many
d_call: -
j_call: TRBJ2-1
cdr3_length: 14
v_call: TRBV3-1

cdr3_nt: TGTGCCAGCAGACTAAGGACAGTTTCCTACGAGCAGTACTTC
cdr3_aa: CASRLRTVSYEQYF
clone_size: many
d_call: -
j_call: TRBJ2-7
cdr3_length: 14
v_call: TRBV28

cdr3_nt: TGTGCCAGCAGTGAAGCTTATTGGGCGGGGGAGACCGGGGAGCTGTTTTTT
cdr3_aa: CASSEAYWAGETGELFF
clone_size: many
d_call: TRBD2
j_call: TRBJ2-2
cdr3_length: 17
v_call: TRBV2

cdr3_nt: TGCAGCGTACGACTACAGGGGAACACTGAAGCTTTCTTT
cdr3_aa: CSVRLQGNTEAFF
clone_size: many
d_call: -
j_call: TRBJ1-1
cdr3_length: 13
v_call: TRBV29-1

cdr3_nt: TGTGCCAGCAGCTTATCTAGGGACACTGAAGCTTTCTTT
cdr3_aa: CASSLSRDTEAFF
clone_size: many
d_call: -
j_call: TRBJ1-1
cdr3_length: 13
v_call: TRBV7-2

cdr3_nt: TGTGCCAGCAGCCGAGGGGGGGCAGTTGAAAAACTGTTTTTT
cdr3_aa: CASSRGGAVEKLFF
clone_size: few
d_call: -
j_call: TRBJ1-4
cdr3_length: 14
v_call: TRBV9

cdr3_nt: TGTGCCACCCACCCACAGGACCGACAGCCCACCGGGGAGCTGTTTTTT
cdr3_aa: CATHPQDRQPTGELFF
clone_size: many
d_call: -
j_call: TRBJ2-2
cdr3_length: 16
v_call: TRBV27

cdr3_nt: TGCAGCGTTGAGGTAGGGGGGAATTCCGGCTACACCTTC
cdr3_aa: CSVEVGGNSGYTF
clone_size: few
d_call: -
j_call: TRBJ1-2
cdr3_length: 13
v_call: TRBV29-1

cdr3_nt: TGTGCCAGCAGCTTATTTTCGTACACAGAAGAGACCCAGTACTTC
cdr3_aa: CASSLFSYTEETQYF
clone_size: many
d_call: -
j_call: TRBJ2-5
cdr3_length: 15
v_call: TRBV7-2

cdr3_nt: TGTGCCAGCAGCTTAGCCGGACAGGGCGGGAATGAAAAACTGTTTTTT
cdr3_aa: CASSLAGQGGNEKLFF
clone_size: many
d_call: TRBD1
j_call: TRBJ1-4
cdr3_length: 16
v_call: TRBV7-6

cdr3_nt: TGTGCCAGCAGGACAGGGGGCGGGGGAGAGACCCAGTACTTC
cdr3_aa: CASRTGGGGETQYF
clone_size: many
d_call: TRBD1
j_call: TRBJ2-5
cdr3_length: 14
v_call: TRBV12-3/TRBV12-4

cdr3_nt: TGTGCCAGCACCTCCCCCTACAATGAGCAGTTCTTC
cdr3_aa: CASTSPYNEQFF
clone_size: -
d_call: -
j_call: TRBJ2-1
cdr3_length: 12
v_call: TRBV5-8

cdr3_nt: TGTGCCAGCAGCCGGACTAGCGGGGGCACCTACGAGCAGTACTTC
cdr3_aa: CASSRTSGGTYEQYF
clone_size: many
d_call: TRBD2
j_call: TRBJ2-7
cdr3_length: 15
v_call: TRBV11-1

cdr3_nt: TGCGCCAGCAGCCAAGATTGGGCTAGGCTAGGAGTTTTCTTT
cdr3_aa: CASSQDWARLGVFF
clone_size: -
d_call: -
j_call: TRBJ1-1
cdr3_length: 14
v_call: TRBV4-3

cdr3_nt: TGCGCCAGCAGCTTACAGGGGGAAGACATTCAGTACTTC
cdr3_aa: CASSLQGEDIQYF
clone_size: many
d_call: TRBD1
j_call: TRBJ2-4
cdr3_length: 13
v_call: TRBV5-1

cdr3_nt: TGTGCCAGCAGCCGTGGACAGGGTGGAAGGGGCAATCAGCCCCAGCATTTT
cdr3_aa: CASSRGQGGRGNQPQHF
clone_size: many
d_call: TRBD1
j_call: TRBJ1-5
cdr3_length: 17
v_call: TRBV6-2/TRBV6-3

cdr3_nt: TGTGCCAGCAGCCAAGAATCCGGGGCTGGGGCCAACGTCCTGACTTTC
cdr3_aa: CASSQESGAGANVLTF
clone_size: many
d_call: -
j_call: TRBJ2-6
cdr3_length: 16
v_call: TRBV14

cdr3_nt: TGCAGTGCTAGCTCAGGGACGGGGAACACCGGGGAGCTGTTTTTT
cdr3_aa: CSASSGTGNTGELFF
clone_size: many
d_call: -
j_call: TRBJ2-2
cdr3_length: 15
v_call: TRBV20-1

cdr3_nt: TGCAGCGTTGTCAAGGGGGTTGATGGCTACACCTTC
cdr3_aa: CSVVKGVDGYTF
clone_size: -
d_call: -
j_call: TRBJ1-2
cdr3_length: 12
v_call: TRBV29-1

cdr3_nt: TGCAGCGTTGAAGAGGGGAGAAGGGGAGGCTACACCTTC
cdr3_aa: CSVEEGRRGGYTF
clone_size: few
d_call: -
j_call: TRBJ1-2
cdr3_length: 13
v_call: TRBV29-1

cdr3_nt: TGTGCCAGCAGTGTCTTTCAAGGGCAGCCAGATGCCTTC
cdr3_aa: CASSVFQGQPDAF
clone_size: many
d_call: -
j_call: TRBJ1-2
cdr3_length: 13
v_call: TRBV7-2

cdr3_nt: TGCAGTGCTAGAGAGCCAATCGTTGCGGGTCAGCCCCAGCATTTT
cdr3_aa: CSAREPIVAGQPQHF
clone_size: many
d_call: -
j_call: TRBJ1-5
cdr3_length: 15
v_call: TRBV20-1

cdr3_nt: TGTGCCAGCAGCTTAGTAAGGGAAGATACGCAGTATTTT
cdr3_aa: CASSLVREDTQYF
clone_size: few
d_call: -
j_call: TRBJ2-3
cdr3_length: 13
v_call: TRBV7-2

cdr3_nt: TGTGCCAGCAGCTTTGGACAGGGCGGGGAGACCCAGTACTTC
cdr3_aa: CASSFGQGGETQYF
clone_size: many
d_call: TRBD1
j_call: TRBJ2-5
cdr3_length: 14
v_call: TRBV7-8

cdr3_nt: TGCAGTGCTAGAGTAGAGTCGGCCTACGAGCAGTACTTC
cdr3_aa: CSARVESAYEQYF
clone_size: many
d_call: -
j_call: TRBJ2-7
cdr3_length: 13
v_call: TRBV20-1

cdr3_nt: TGCAGCTCCTTTCAAGGGCCCGGTGGCAGTGAAGCTTTCTTT
cdr3_aa: CSSFQGPGGSEAFF
clone_size: few
d_call: -
j_call: TRBJ1-1
cdr3_length: 14
v_call: TRBV29-1

cdr3_nt: TGCAGCGTCAGGGGAAATACGCAGTATTTT
cdr3_aa: CSVRGNTQYF
clone_size: many
d_call: -
j_call: TRBJ2-3
cdr3_length: 10
v_call: TRBV29-1

cdr3_nt: TGCGCCAGCAGTCGCCTCGGATCAGGGGGAAAAGAGCAGCCCCAGCATTTT
cdr3_aa: CASSRLGSGGKEQPQHF
clone_size: few
d_call: TRBD1
j_call: TRBJ1-5
cdr3_length: 17
v_call: TRBV23-1

cdr3_nt: TGTGCCAGCAGTAGACAGGGGGCAACTAGCGGGGGGGATAGCTCCTACAATGAGCAGTTCTTC
cdr3_aa: CASSRQGATSGGDSSYNEQFF
clone_size: many
d_call: TRBD2
j_call: TRBJ2-1
cdr3_length: 21
v_call: TRBV12-3/TRBV12-4

cdr3_nt: TGCAGTGCTAGAAACCACCTCGGGTACTATGGCTACACCTTC
cdr3_aa: CSARNHLGYYGYTF
clone_size: many
d_call: -
j_call: TRBJ1-2
cdr3_length: 14
v_call: TRBV20-1

cdr3_nt: TGCGCCAGCAGCCCGTTGGGATACAATGAGCAGTTCTTC
cdr3_aa: CASSPLGYNEQFF
clone_size: many
d_call: -
j_call: TRBJ2-1
cdr3_length: 13
v_call: TRBV5-1

cdr3_nt: TGTGCCAGCTCACCAAATCTGGAGTTAAAGGATACGCAGTATTTT
cdr3_aa: CASSPNLELKDTQYF
clone_size: many
d_call: -
j_call: TRBJ2-3
cdr3_length: 15
v_call: TRBV18

cdr3_nt: TGCGCCAGCAGCCAAGATTGGGAGGGGCTAGTCTACGAGCAGTACTTC
cdr3_aa: CASSQDWEGLVYEQYF
clone_size: many
d_call: TRBD2
j_call: TRBJ2-7
cdr3_length: 16
v_call: TRBV4-3

cdr3_nt: TGTGCCAGCTACCGGACAGGGTTCGGTGAGCAGTTCTTC
cdr3_aa: CASYRTGFGEQFF
clone_size: few
d_call: TRBD1
j_call: TRBJ2-1
cdr3_length: 13
v_call: TRBV12-3/TRBV12-4

cdr3_nt: TGCAGCGTCGGGGGACCGCAGAACACTGAAGCTTTCTTT
cdr3_aa: CSVGGPQNTEAFF
clone_size: many
d_call: -
j_call: TRBJ1-1
cdr3_length: 13
v_call: TRBV29-1

cdr3_nt: TGTGCCAGCAGCTTTAGGGGGCAGGGGACAGAGACCCAGTACTTC
cdr3_aa: CASSFRGQGTETQYF
clone_size: many
d_call: TRBD1
j_call: TRBJ2-5
cdr3_length: 15
v_call: TRBV5-6

cdr3_nt: TGTGCCAGCAGTTACTCTCCCGCTGAAGCTTTCTTT
cdr3_aa: CASSYSPAEAFF
clone_size: many
d_call: -
j_call: TRBJ1-1
cdr3_length: 12
v_call: TRBV6-2/TRBV6-3

cdr3_nt: TGTGCCAGCAGCCAAGACTGGGATCAGCCCCAGCATTTT
cdr3_aa: CASSQDWDQPQHF
clone_size: many
d_call: -
j_call: TRBJ1-5
cdr3_length: 13
v_call: TRBV14

cdr3_nt: TGCAGTGCTTCGACAGGGGGTTATGGCTACACCTTC
cdr3_aa: CSASTGGYGYTF
clone_size: many
d_call: TRBD1
j_call: TRBJ1-2
cdr3_length: 12
v_call: TRBV20-1